This record covers a single TCR beta chain. This clone's antigen is unknown. No much larger clone exists at a distance of one base, and base qualities are not known. The library was produced with the immunoSEQ multiplex PCR assay. For the multiplex PCR, a mixture combining 60 forward primers for TCR Vbeta segments and 13 reverse primers for TCR Jbeta segments was used. A multiplex PCR assay on genomic DNA amplified the CDR3 region of rearranged TCR beta genes. Amplified TCR beta libraries were sequenced as 87-base-pair reads on the Illumina HiSeq System. Under the source paper's analysis protocol: Across the 600 to 700 repertoires, a later analysis counted 75 million to 90 million unique TCR beta chains, approximately 10 million of which were shared by at least two donors. To remove PCR and sequencing errors, raw reads were error-corrected and collapsed into unique sequences using a nearest-neighbor algorithm that merged closely related sequences. CDR3 sequences were aligned to IMGT reference sequences to assign V, D and J gene segments. For a sequence to be retained, a match of at least six nucleotides to both a V gene segment and a J gene segment was required. Rearrangements were classified as productive when the CDR3 lacked stop codons and remained in frame with V and J, and all other rearrangements were classified as non-productive. CDR3 was defined according to IMGT convention as the region running from the second conserved V-encoded cysteine to the conserved J-encoded phenylalanine. In an earlier analysis of some 550 of the donors, sequences lacking an unambiguous match to a single V gene segment were excluded. In an earlier analysis of 587 of the donors, V segments were called functional above 56.7% productive rearrangements and were called segregating when the between-donor standard deviation exceeded 5%. To diagnose cytomegalovirus status from the catalog of TCR beta chain sequences, a statistical classification framework was built. A later analysis assigned V and J genes by comparing TCR nucleotide sequences with IMGT/GENE-DB human TR gene sequences. The TCRdist pipeline was used in a later analysis to assign CDR3 sequences and most-parsimonious VDJ recombination scenarios. In a later analysis, each TCR beta chain was defined by its CDR3 amino acid sequence together with its V-gene family, and reads lacking a unique V-gene family were excluded. As a way to deal with suspected cross-contamination and a sequencing artifact, a later analysis dropped approximately 590 nucleotide sequences that were highly shared and had low generation probability. In a later analysis, a clonal expansion index was calculated for each public chain from normalized within-repertoire ranks of inferred template counts. In a later analysis, generation probabilities were computed with a VDJ recombination model fitted to out-of-frame rearrangements, and the resulting probabilities were checked against IGoR. In a later analysis, hypergeometric tests were used to score TCR-TCR, TCR-HLA and TCR-CMV co-occurrence, with a repertoire-size bias correction applied to TCR pairs. In a later analysis, false discovery rates were estimated by permuting HLA or CMV assignments 20 times. In a later analysis, co-occurring TCRs were grouped using DBSCAN, with TCRdist sequence similarity added in when clustering inside HLA-allele-positive subsets. Co-occurrence clustering excluded repertoires with fewer than 30,000 or more than 120,000 public chains, plus five with anomalous nucleotide sharing. This immuneACCESS table, as held by TCRdb, lists in-frame sequences with V and J called but not all clones. Of the missing ones, under half trace to an unresolved V gene in checked studies; the others have no known cause. That table gives V, J and clone size, and the DNA gave D and trimming. The sample table contains around 90,000 clones; only one count was recorded for 64% of them. Around 2.5% of the sample is held by the ten biggest clonotypes.

This record belongs to a study of cytomegalovirus exposure and HLA in healthy donors (dated by TCRdb to about 2017). With respect to the entire study: An earlier analysis of several hundred of the donors reported 250 to 350 Gb of sequence data and 117 million unique TCR beta sequences obtained from around 190 million T cells. Class I and class II HLA loci were covered by the typing at four-digit resolution. Donor age, sex, ethnicity and CMV serostatus were compiled together with the repertoire data. Around 330 gigabases of sequencing data and 91 million or so unique TCR sequences made up an early release that covered nearly 650 HLA-typed donors. The study aimed to test whether cataloging public T cell receptors could reveal signatures of past pathogen exposure. High-throughput TCR immunosequencing, statistical association of individual TCRs with disease status, and machine learning were combined to predict cytomegalovirus infection status. A later analysis re-examined previously published TCR beta repertoires from 610 or so donors and added high-resolution HLA genotyping to investigate patterns of TCR occurrence. Roughly 5 DR-DQ haplotypes were treated as single units for association and clustering because of strong linkage in the cohort. The study used immunosequencing to profile the T cell repertoires of 666 subjects and linked those repertoires to cytomegalovirus serostatus. Rather than drawing on any new phenotypic data, the later analysis identified candidate immune exposures from TCR beta sequences and the way those sequences occurred across donors. A later genetic analysis used genome-wide SNP genotypes for about three fifths of the 666 donors, treating that subset as a discovery cohort. Every repertoire in the discovery cohort had been generated on one and the same sequencing platform. An earlier analysis of more than 450 of the donors used high-throughput TCR beta sequencing to judge whether each TCR beta V gene segment behaved as functional or pseudogenic. Of the 300 to 500 genotyped donors, over 80% were placed in the genetic ancestry cluster associated with self-reported Caucasian donors. Among under 450 genotyped donors of the cohort, an average of roughly 240,000 unique TCR beta nucleotide sequences were sequenced per donor, around 18% of them non-productive. A separate validation cohort of 100 to 150 different subjects was used in addition to the roughly 700-subject first cohort. The number of typed donors differed by locus: about 620-630 for A, B, C, DRB1 and DQB1; some 500 for DQA1; about 600 for DPA1; and about 450 for DPB1.

The paper's findings and limits, for the study overall: Only TCR beta chains were sequenced in this cohort, and the absence of alpha or paired-chain data limited detectable features. The 87-base-pair reads could not distinguish some IMGT-functional V segments, including TRBV6-2 and TRBV6-3, so those segments were excluded. The authors suggested that the approach could potentially be generalized to other disease states and immunological phenotypes. Because HLA typing was unavailable for some donors at each locus, only the typed subset was used in association tests. Most CMV-associated TCR beta chains appeared to be HLA-restricted in a later analysis, and the HLA associations seemed to be driven largely by CMV exposure. The earlier analysis of fewer than 750 of the donors excluded 15 to 20 rarely observed V segments, including chromosome 9 orphons, because counts were too low. Presence/absence analyses assumed roughly uniform sequencing depth across donors, an assumption that may not hold. Three of the identified cytomegalovirus-associated TCR beta chains were confirmed in vitro to be specific for cytomegalovirus antigens. A further reported finding was that TCR beta sequences accurately predicted the HLA-A and HLA-B alleles for most subjects in the first cohort. V-gene and J-gene trimming of TCR beta chains was associated with a missense DCLRE1C variant in a later genetic analysis, and the association was replicated in an independent cohort. Linkage disequilibrium might explain the correlated functional status among segregating V segments, but an unknown experimental factor could not be ruled out. When HLA alleles, especially DR and DQ, strongly co-occurred, attributing TCR associations to individual alleles was difficult. A later analysis associated roughly 17,000 TCR beta sequences with specific HLA alleles at a false discovery rate of 0.05. The classifier was reported to diagnose cytomegalovirus status with high specificity and sensitivity in both the original and validation cohorts. A later genetic analysis reported fewer N-insertions in productive TCRs among donors in an Asian-associated ancestry cluster than the roughly 700-donor mean. The sequencing pipeline was judged likely to have produced a cluster of highly shared sequence variants as a technical artifact. In a later analysis, HLA-associated TCR beta chains showed more clonal expansion and lower generation probabilities than non-associated chains that were equally common. Most TCR sequences were observed very rarely across donors, whereas some public TCRs were present in many individuals. According to a later analysis, TCR association rates differed among HLA loci, with DRB1 alleles showing the most associated TCRs and HLA-C alleles showing the fewest. Several of the top co-occurrence clusters appeared to be linked to parvovirus B19, influenza, CMV and Epstein-Barr virus, according to a later analysis. The only immune exposure information available for the cohort was CMV serostatus. In an earlier analysis of about 550 of the donors, most TCR beta V segments were observed in productive rearrangements about 90% or about 30% of the time, broadly matching IMGT annotations. The study gave a list of about 160 TCR beta chains associated with cytomegalovirus.

The cohort was made up of under 800 healthy bone marrow donors. All cohort members were sampled while nominally healthy, although unrecorded immune exposures were likely present. Of the 666 cohort members, approximately 300 had a positive CMV serostatus and approximately 400 had a negative one, while no CMV serostatus was recorded for the donor. A peripheral blood sample was provided by each donor, and peripheral blood mononuclear cells were used for TCR beta sequencing. Genomic DNA was extracted from the blood cell samples with the Qiagen DNeasy Blood Extraction Kit. Based on the germline V gene, the CDR1 and CDR2 sequences are LGHNA and YSLEER. The CDR3 contains 15 residues, cysteine and phenylalanine counted. Left in the record is the CDR3 DNA by itself, 45 bases read in frame from the first base. V is cut by 2 bases and J by 6 bases, and the space between the germline ends is 15 bases.

The rearranged chain carries TRBV4-3 and TRBJ2-3, and TRBD1 may be the D gene, going by 6 matching bases. Sequencing used PBMCs. The TCR sequence derives from a human donor in good health. This receptor has the CDR3 CASSQTQGVGDTQYF. The DNA sequence follows: TGCGCCAGCAGCCAAACACAGGGTGTGGGGGATACGCAGTATTTT.